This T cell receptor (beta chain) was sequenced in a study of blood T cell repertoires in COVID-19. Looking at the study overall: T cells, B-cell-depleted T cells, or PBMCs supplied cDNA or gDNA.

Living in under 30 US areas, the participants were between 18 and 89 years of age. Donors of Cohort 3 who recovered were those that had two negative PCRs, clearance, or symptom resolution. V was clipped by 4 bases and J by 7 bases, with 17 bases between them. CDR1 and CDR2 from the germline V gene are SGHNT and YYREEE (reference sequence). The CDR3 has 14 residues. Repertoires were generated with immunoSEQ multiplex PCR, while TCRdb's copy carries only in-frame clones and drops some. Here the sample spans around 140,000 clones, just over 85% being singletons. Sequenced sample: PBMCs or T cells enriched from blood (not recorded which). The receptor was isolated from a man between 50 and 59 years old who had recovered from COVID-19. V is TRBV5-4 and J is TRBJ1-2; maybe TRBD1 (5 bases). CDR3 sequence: CASSLRANQGGYTF. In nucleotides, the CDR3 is TGTGCCAGCAGCCTCCGGGCAAACCAGGGTGGCTACACCTTC.